This T cell receptor (beta chain) emerged from a study of T-cell memory formation after mild COVID-19. This CDR3 is built from 15 residues. V shed 3 bases and J shed 6 bases, with 12 bases lying between them. The germline V gene has CDR1 KGHSH and CDR2 LQKENI. TCRdb analysed the 5' RACE reads with MiXCR anew, one entry per CDR3 protein. The sample shows hundreds of thousands of distinct CDR3 sequences, approximately 27% of them seen only once. This clonotype was detected only a few times. The sample was PBMCs or a T cell subset sorted from them (not recorded which). The rearrangement joins TRBV18 to TRBJ1-6; D call uncertain. The TCR comes from an adult woman who had mild COVID-19 (a few samples of this study predate the infection). Cell type and time point are not known. CDR3 sequence: CASSPPGSGNSPLHF. As DNA, the CDR3 is TGTGCCAGCTCACCTCCAGGCTCGGGTAATTCACCCCTCCACTTT.